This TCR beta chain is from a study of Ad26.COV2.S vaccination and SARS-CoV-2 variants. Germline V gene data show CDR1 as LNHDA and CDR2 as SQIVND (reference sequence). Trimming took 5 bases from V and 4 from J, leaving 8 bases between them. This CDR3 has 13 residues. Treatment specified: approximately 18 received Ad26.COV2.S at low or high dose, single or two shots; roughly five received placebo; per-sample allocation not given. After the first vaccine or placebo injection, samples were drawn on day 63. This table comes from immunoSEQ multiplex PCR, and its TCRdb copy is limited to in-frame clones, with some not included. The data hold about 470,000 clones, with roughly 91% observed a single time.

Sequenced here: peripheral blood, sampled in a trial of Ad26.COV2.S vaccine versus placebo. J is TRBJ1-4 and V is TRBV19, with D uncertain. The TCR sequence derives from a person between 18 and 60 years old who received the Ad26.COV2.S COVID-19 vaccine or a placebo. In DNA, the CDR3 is TGTGCCAGTAGTGCCGTCTTTAATGAAAAACTGTTTTTT. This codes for CASSAVFNEKLFF.